These T cell receptor beta chains were read from a single sample in a study of blood T cells in healthy people across ages. TCRdb used MiXCR to reprocess the 5' RACE reads, holding one entry per CDR3 protein. The sample carries some 1 million distinct CDR3 sequences, more than 35% recorded once. Sequencing was performed on blood. The origin of the receptors is a woman aged 60-70 years in good health. Both conserved end residues are part of each CDR3. D genes are given only for firm matches. The size entry is marked missing in some rows and otherwise reads once, few, many or a size class.

.	TRBV10-2	TRBJ1-4	.	CASSGGFGEKLFF	TGCGCCAGCAGTGGGGGGTTCGGGGAAAAACTGTTTTTT
TRBD2	TRBV2	TRBJ2-7	.	CASRSGRTFNYKQYF	TGTGCCAGCAGATCCGGGAGGACCTTTAATTACAAGCAGTACTTC
TRBD2	TRBV7-6	TRBJ2-5	few	CASSLVSGGGYQETQYF	TGTGCCAGCAGCTTAGTGTCGGGCGGGGGGTATCAAGAGACCCAGTACTTC
.	TRBV27	TRBJ2-6	.	CASSLASSGANVPTF	TGTGCCAGCAGTTTAGCTTCCTCTGGGGCCAACGTCCCGACTTTC
.	TRBV29-1	TRBJ1-2	few	CSVTGQNYGYTF	TGCAGCGTCACGGGGCAGAACTATGGCTACACCTTC
.	TRBV7-2	TRBJ1-5	.	CASSHGGDNQPQHF	TGTGCCAGCAGCCATGGAGGGGACAATCAGCCCCAGCATTTT
.	TRBV20-1	TRBJ2-7	.	CSGSDLQSYEQYF	TGCAGTGGGTCGGACTTACAGTCCTACGAGCAGTACTTC
TRBD2	TRBV27	TRBJ2-7	.	CASSSRLAAVSYEQYF	TGTGCCAGCAGTTCGAGACTAGCGGCAGTCTCCTACGAGCAGTACTTC
.	TRBV6-1	TRBJ2-6	.	CASSERPVAGANVLTF	TGTGCCAGCAGTGAACGGCCCGTGGCTGGGGCCAACGTCCTGACTTTC
.	TRBV27	TRBJ1-2	.	CASLPRDGLRGYTF	TGTGCCAGCCTACCCCGGGACGGACTTCGCGGCTACACCTTC
.	TRBV4-2	TRBJ2-5	many	CASSQSDSNKGQYF	TGTGCCAGCAGCCAAAGCGACAGTAATAAGGGCCAGTACTTC
.	TRBV29-1	TRBJ1-2	few	CSVVGDFRGGYTF	TGCAGCGTTGTTGGCGATTTTAGGGGTGGCTACACCTTC
.	TRBV20-1	TRBJ1-4	.	CSALWGEKLFF	TGCAGTGCCCTTTGGGGGGAAAAACTGTTTTTT
TRBD2	TRBV29-1	TRBJ2-1	few	CSVDTGTSGSHEQFF	TGCAGCGTTGATACCGGGACTAGCGGGAGTCATGAGCAGTTCTTC
.	TRBV11-2	TRBJ1-2	.	CASSLRGVDTLYGYTF	TGTGCCAGCAGCTTACGGGGGGTCGACACCCTCTATGGCTACACCTTC
.	TRBV18	TRBJ2-5	.	CASSPRDGKETQYF	TGTGCCAGCTCACCCCGGGACGGCAAAGAGACCCAGTACTTC
.	TRBV25-1	TRBJ2-5	.	CASSEFGGETQYF	TGTGCCAGCAGTGAATTTGGAGGAGAGACCCAGTACTTC
TRBD2	TRBV13	TRBJ2-7	few	CASSRHSGSRAYEQYF	TGTGCCAGCAGCCGACATAGCGGGAGTAGGGCCTACGAGCAGTACTTC
TRBD1	TRBV6-2/TRBV6-3	TRBJ2-7	.	CASSYLGQGAREQYF	TGTGCCAGCAGTTACCTGGGACAGGGGGCGCGAGAGCAGTACTTC
.	TRBV20-1	TRBJ2-3	many	CSASARGGKRTDTQYF	TGCAGTGCTAGCGCTCGAGGAGGGAAGAGGACAGATACGCAGTATTTT
.	TRBV20-1	TRBJ2-5	.	CSARDLWVETQYF	TGCAGTGCTAGAGATCTCTGGGTGGAGACCCAGTACTTC
TRBD2	TRBV7-2	TRBJ2-1	.	CASSPSPGLVPNEQFF	TGTGCCAGCAGCCCCAGCCCGGGACTAGTTCCCAATGAGCAGTTCTTC
TRBD1	TRBV29-1	TRBJ2-1	.	CSVPRTGRDEQFF	TGCAGCGTCCCCCGGACAGGGCGAGATGAGCAGTTCTTC
.	TRBV27	TRBJ1-3	.	CASSPERGSSGNTIYF	TGTGCCAGCAGTCCGGAGCGGGGGAGCTCTGGAAACACCATATATTTT
TRBD1	TRBV20-1	TRBJ1-2	.	CSAPRDRVNYGYTF	TGCAGCGCCCCCCGGGACAGGGTTAACTATGGCTACACCTTC
.	TRBV11-2	TRBJ2-7	few	CASSLDHPREQYF	TGTGCCAGCAGCTTAGATCATCCCAGGGAGCAGTACTTC
.	TRBV11-2	TRBJ2-3	.	CASSLEGGDTQYF	TGTGCCAGCAGCTTAGAGGGTGGAGATACGCAGTATTTT
.	TRBV5-6	TRBJ1-6	.	CASSLEGMSPLHF	TGTGCCAGCAGCTTGGAGGGTATGTCACCCCTCCACTTT
TRBD1	TRBV3-1	TRBJ1-6	few	CASSQFRGRSPLHF	TGTGCCAGCAGCCAGTTCAGGGGGCGGTCACCCCTCCACTTT
.	TRBV9	TRBJ2-4	.	CASSVEPGIGGIQYF	TGTGCCAGCAGCGTAGAGCCAGGGATAGGAGGCATTCAGTACTTC
.	TRBV10-2	TRBJ2-7	.	CASRADSQGANEQYF	TGCGCCAGCAGAGCCGACAGCCAAGGGGCGAACGAGCAGTACTTC
.	TRBV5-1	TRBJ2-1	.	CASSLERRDEQFF	TGCGCCAGCAGCTTGGAGCGGCGGGATGAGCAGTTCTTC
.	TRBV5-1	TRBJ2-1	.	CASSLGVGSNEQFF	TGCGCCAGCAGCTTGGGTGTCGGGTCCAATGAGCAGTTCTTC
TRBD2	TRBV9	TRBJ2-1	.	CASSEGSGSINEQFF	TGTGCCAGCAGCGAAGGTAGCGGGAGTATAAATGAGCAGTTCTTC
.	TRBV12-3/TRBV12-4	TRBJ2-2	few	CASSRTTGELFF	TGTGCCAGCAGTCGGACTACCGGGGAGCTGTTTTTT